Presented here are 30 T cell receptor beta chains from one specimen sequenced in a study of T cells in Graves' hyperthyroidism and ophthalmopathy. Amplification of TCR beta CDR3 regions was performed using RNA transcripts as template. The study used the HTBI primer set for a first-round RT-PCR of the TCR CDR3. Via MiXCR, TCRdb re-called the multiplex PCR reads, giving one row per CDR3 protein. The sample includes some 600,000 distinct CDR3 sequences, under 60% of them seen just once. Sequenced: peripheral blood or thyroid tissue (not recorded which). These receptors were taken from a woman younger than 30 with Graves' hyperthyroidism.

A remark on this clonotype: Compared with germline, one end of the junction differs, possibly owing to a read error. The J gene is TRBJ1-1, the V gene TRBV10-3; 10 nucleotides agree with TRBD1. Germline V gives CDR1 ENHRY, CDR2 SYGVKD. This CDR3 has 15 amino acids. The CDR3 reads CASSNRDRGAAEAFF. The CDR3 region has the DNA TGTGCCAGCAGTAACCGGGACAGGGGTGCGGCTGAAGCTTTCTTT.

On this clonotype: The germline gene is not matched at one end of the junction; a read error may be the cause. CDR3 nucleotide sequence: TGCGCCAGCAGCCCCGACCACAGGGAAGGGAGCACTGAAGCTTTCTTT. This encodes CASSPDHREGSTEAFF. The rearrangement joins TRBV7-3 to TRBJ1-1; possible D gene TRBD1, 6 bases. The germline gives CDR1 SGHTA, CDR2 FQGTGA. CDR3 size: 16 residues.

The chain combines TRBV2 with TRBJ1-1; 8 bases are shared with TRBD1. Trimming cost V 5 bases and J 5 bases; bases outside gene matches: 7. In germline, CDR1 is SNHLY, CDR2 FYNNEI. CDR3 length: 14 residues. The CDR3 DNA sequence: TGTGCCAGCAGTCGGACAGGGAGGGAGACTGAAGCTTTCTTT. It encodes CASSRTGRETEAFF.

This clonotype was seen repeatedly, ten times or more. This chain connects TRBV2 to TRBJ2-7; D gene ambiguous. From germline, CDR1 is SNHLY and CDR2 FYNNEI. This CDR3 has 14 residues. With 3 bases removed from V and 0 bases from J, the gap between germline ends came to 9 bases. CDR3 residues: CASSESLYSYEQYF. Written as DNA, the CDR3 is TGTGCCAGCAGTGAGTCACTATACTCCTACGAGCAGTACTTC.

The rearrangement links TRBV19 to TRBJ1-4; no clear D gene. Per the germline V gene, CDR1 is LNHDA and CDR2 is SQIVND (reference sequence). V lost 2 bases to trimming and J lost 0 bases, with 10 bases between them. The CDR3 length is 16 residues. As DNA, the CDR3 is TGTGCCAGTAGTATATTGTCGAGTGCAACTAATGAAAAACTGTTTTTT. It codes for CASSILSSATNEKLFF.

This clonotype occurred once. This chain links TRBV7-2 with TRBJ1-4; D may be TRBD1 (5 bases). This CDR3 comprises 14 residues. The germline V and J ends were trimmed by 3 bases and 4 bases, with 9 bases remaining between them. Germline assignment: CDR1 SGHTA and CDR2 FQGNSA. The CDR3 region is CASSLIGGNEKLFF. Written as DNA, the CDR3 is TGTGCCAGCAGCTTGATTGGGGGTAATGAAAAACTGTTTTTT.

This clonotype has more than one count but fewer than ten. CDR3 region: CASSQDPGYSPLHF. The CDR3 DNA is TGTGCCAGCAGCCAAGATCCGGGTTATTCACCCCTCCACTTT. This chain joins TRBV7-9 and TRBJ1-6; D unresolved. Trimming removed 5 bases from V and 8 bases from J, with 13 bases in between. Germline V lookup: CDR1 SEHNR, CDR2 FQNEAQ (reference sequence). This CDR3 spans 14 amino acids.

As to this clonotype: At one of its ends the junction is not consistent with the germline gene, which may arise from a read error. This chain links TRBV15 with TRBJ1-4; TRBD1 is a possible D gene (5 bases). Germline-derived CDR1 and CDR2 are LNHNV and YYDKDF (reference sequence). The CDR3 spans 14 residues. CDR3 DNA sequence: TGTGCCACCAGCAGAGATCGGGGGGGACTAAAAGTGTTTTTT. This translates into CATSRDRGGLKVFF.

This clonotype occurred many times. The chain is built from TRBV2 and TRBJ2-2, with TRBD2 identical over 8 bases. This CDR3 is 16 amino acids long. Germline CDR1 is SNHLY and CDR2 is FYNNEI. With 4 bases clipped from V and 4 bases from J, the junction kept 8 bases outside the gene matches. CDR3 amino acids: CASSGGTGGGTGELFF. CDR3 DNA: TGTGCCAGCAGTGGAGGGACGGGAGGGGGCACCGGGGAGCTGTTTTTT.

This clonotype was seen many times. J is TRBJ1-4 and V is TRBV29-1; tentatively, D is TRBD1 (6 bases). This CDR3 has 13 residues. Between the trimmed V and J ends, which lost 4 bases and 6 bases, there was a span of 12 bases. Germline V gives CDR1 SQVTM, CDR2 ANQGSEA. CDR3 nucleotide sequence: TGCAGCGTTGGGGGCAGGGGTTATGAAAAACTGTTTTTT. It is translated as CSVGGRGYEKLFF.

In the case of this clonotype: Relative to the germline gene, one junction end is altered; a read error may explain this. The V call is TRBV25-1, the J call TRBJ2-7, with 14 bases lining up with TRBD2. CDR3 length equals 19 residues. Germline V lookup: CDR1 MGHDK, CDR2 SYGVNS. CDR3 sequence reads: CASSYAKGLAGVSSYEQYF. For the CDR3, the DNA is TGCGCCAGCAGCTATGCGAAGGGACTAGCGGGAGTGAGCTCCTACGAGCAGTACTTC.

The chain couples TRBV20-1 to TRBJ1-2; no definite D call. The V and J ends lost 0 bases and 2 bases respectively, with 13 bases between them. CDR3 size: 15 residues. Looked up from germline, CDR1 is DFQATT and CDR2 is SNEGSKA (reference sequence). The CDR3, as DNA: TGCAGTGCTAGAGATGCCCTCTCCCCCAACTATGGCTACACCTTC. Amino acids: CSARDALSPNYGYTF.

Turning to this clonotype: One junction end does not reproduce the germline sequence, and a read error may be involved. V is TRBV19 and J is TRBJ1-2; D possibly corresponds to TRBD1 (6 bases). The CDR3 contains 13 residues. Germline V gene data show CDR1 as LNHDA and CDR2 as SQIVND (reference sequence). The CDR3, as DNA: TGTGCCAGTAGTAACCAGACAGGCTATGGCTGCACCTTC. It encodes CASSNQTGYGCTF. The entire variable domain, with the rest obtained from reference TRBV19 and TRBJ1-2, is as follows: DGGITQSPKYLFRKEGQNVTLSCEQNLNHDAMYWYRQDPGQGLRLIYYSQIVNDFQKGDIAEGYSVSREKKESFPLTVTSAQKNPTAFYLCASSNQTGYGCTFGSGTRLTVV.

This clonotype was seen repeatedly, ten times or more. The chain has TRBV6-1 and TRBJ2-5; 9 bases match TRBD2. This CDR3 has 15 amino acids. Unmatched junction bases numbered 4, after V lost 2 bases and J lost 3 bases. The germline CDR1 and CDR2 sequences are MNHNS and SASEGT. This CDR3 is CASSEIAGDEETQYF. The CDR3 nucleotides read TGTGCCAGCAGTGAAATAGCGGGAGATGAAGAGACCCAGTACTTC.

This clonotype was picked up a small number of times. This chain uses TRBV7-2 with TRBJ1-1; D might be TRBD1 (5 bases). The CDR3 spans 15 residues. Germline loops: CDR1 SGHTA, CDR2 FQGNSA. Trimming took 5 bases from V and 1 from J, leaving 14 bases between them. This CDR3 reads CASSPWGRKNTEAFF. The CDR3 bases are TGTGCCAGCAGCCCATGGGGACGGAAGAACACTGAAGCTTTCTTT.

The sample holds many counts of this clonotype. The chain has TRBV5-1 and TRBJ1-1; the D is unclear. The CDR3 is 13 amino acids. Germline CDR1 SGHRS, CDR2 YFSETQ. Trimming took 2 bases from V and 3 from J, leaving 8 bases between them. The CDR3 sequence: CASSFGMDTEAFF. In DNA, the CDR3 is TGCGCCAGCAGCTTCGGGATGGACACTGAAGCTTTCTTT.

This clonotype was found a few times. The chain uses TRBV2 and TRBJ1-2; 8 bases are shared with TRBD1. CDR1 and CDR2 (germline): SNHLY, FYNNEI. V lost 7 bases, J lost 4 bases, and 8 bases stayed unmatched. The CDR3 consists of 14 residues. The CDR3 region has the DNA TGTGCCAGCAATCGGGACAGGTCCTTCTATGGCTACACCTTC. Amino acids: CASNRDRSFYGYTF. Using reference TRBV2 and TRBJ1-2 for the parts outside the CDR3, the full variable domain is EPEVTQTPSHQVTQMGQEVILRCVPISNHLYFYWYRQILGQKVEFLVSFYNNEISEKSEIFDDQFSVERPDGSNFTLKIRSTKLEDSAMYFCASNRDRSFYGYTFGSGTRLTVV.

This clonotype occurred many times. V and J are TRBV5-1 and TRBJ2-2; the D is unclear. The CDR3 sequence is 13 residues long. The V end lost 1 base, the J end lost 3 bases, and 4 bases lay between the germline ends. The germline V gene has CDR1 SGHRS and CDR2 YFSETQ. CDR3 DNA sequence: TGCGCCAGCAGCTTGTCGTACACCGGGGAGCTGTTTTTT. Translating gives CASSLSYTGELFF.

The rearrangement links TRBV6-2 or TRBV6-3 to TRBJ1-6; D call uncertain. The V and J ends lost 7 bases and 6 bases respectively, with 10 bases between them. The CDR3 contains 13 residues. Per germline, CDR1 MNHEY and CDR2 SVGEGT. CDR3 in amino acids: CASNGLPNSPLHF. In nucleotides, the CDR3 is TGTGCCAGCAACGGACTACCTAATTCACCCCTCCACTTT.

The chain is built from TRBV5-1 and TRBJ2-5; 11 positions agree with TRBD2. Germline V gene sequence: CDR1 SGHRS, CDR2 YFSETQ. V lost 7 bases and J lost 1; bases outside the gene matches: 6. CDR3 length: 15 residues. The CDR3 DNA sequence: TGCGCCAGCTGGACGGGACTAGCGGCCCAAGAGACCCAGTACTTC. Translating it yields CASWTGLAAQETQYF.

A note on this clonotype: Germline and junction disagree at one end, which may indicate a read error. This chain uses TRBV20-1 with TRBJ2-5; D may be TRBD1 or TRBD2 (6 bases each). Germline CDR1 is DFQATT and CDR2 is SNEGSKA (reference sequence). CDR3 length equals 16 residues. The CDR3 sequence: CSARADERGAAEAQYF. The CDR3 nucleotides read TGCAGTGCTAGAGCTGACGAAAGGGGGGCGGCAGAGGCCCAGTACTTC.

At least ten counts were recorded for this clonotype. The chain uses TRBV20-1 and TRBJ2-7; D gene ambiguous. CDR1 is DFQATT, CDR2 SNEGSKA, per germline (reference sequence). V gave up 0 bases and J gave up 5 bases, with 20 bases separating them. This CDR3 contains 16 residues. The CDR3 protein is CSARDPDAPTAHEQYF. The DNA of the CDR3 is TGCAGTGCTAGAGACCCCGACGCGCCCACGGCCCACGAGCAGTACTTC.

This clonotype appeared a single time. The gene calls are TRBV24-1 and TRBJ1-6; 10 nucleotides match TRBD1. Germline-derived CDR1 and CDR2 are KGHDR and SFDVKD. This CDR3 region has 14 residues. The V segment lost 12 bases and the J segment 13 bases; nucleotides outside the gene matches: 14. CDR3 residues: CAWSPGQGISPLHF. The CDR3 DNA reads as TGTGCCTGGAGTCCGGGACAGGGGATTTCGCCCCTCCACTTT.

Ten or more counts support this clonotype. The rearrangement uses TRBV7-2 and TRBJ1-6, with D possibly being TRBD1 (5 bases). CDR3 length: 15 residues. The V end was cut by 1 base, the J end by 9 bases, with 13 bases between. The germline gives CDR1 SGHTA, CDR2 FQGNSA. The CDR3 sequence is CASSLGTGVRSPLHF. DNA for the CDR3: TGTGCCAGCAGCTTAGGGACGGGGGTACGTTCACCCCTCCACTTT.

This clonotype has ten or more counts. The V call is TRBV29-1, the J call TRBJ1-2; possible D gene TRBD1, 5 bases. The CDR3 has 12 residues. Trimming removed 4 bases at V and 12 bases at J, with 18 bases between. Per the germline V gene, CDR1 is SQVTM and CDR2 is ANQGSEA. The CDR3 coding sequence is TGCAGCGTTGGTCCGGGGCTAGCGGGCAACACCTTC. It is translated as CSVGPGLAGNTF.

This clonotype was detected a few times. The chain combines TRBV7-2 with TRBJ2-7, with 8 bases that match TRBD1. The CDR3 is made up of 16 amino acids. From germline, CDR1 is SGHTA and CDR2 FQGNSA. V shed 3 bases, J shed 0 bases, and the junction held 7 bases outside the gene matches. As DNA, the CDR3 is TGTGCCAGCAGCTTGGACAGGACAGGGCCCTCCTACGAGCAGTACTTC. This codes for CASSLDRTGPSYEQYF.

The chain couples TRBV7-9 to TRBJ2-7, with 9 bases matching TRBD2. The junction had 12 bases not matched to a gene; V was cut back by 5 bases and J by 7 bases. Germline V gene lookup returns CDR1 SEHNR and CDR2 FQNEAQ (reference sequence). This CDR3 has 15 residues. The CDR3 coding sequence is TGTGCCAGCAGCCAACTAGCGGGCCTCCGGGGAGAGCAGTACTTC. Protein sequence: CASSQLAGLRGEQYF.

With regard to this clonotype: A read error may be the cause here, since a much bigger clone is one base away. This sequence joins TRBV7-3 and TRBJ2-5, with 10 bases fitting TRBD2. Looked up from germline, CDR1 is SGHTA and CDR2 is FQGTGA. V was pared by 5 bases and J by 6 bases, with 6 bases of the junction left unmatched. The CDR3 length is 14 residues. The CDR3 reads CASSLPSGSQTQYF. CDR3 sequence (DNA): TGTGCCAGCAGCCTTCCTAGCGGGAGTCAGACCCAGTACTTC.

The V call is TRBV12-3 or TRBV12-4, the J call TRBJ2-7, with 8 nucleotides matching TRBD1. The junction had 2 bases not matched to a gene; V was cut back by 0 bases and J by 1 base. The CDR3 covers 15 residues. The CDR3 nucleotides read TGTGCCAGCAGTTTAGCAAGACAGGGGTCCTACGAGCAGTACTTC. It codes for CASSLARQGSYEQYF.

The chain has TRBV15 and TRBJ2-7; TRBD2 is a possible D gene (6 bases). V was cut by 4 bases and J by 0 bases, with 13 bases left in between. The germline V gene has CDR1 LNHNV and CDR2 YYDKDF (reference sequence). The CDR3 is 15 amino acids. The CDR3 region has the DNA TGTGCCACCAGCAACCCCCCCGGGGGCTCCTACGAGCAGTACTTC. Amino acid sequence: CATSNPPGGSYEQYF. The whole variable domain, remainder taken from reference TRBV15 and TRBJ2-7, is DAMVIQNPRYQVTQFGKPVTLSCSQTLNHNVMYWYQQKSSQAPKLLFHYYDKDFNNEADTPDNFQSRRPNTSFCFLDIRSPGLGDTAMYLCATSNPPGGSYEQYFGPGTRLTVT.